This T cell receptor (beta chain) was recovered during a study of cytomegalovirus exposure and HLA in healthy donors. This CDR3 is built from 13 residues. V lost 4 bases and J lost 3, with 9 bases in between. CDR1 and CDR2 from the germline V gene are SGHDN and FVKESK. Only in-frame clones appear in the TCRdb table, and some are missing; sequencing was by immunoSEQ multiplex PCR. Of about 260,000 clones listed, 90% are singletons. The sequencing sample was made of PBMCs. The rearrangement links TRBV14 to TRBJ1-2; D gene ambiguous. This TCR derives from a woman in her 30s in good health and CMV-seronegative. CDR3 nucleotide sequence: TGTGCCAGCAGCCTAAGCGGTTACTATGGCTACACCTTC. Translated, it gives CASSLSGYYGYTF.